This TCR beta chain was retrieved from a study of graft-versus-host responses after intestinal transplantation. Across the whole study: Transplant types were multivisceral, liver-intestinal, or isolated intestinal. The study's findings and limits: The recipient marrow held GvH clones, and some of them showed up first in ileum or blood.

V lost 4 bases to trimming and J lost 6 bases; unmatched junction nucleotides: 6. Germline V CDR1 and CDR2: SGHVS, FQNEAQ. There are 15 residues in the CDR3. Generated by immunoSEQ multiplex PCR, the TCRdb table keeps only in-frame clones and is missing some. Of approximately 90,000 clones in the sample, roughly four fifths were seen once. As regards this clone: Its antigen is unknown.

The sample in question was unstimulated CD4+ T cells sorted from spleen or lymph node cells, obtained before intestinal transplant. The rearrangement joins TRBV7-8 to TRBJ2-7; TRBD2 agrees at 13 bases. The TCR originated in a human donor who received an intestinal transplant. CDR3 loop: CASSSQGLAGREQYF. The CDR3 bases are TGTGCCAGCAGCTCCCAGGGACTAGCGGGACGCGAGCAGTACTTC.